The 7 T cell receptor beta chains reported below all come from one sample, sequenced in a study of blood T cell repertoires in COVID-19. Data came from immunoSEQ multiplex PCR; TCRdb stores just in-frame clones and leaves some out. The sample has about 430,000 clones; about 88% are singletons. The source material was PBMCs or T cells enriched from blood (not recorded which). The receptors come from a young woman who had been exposed to COVID-19.

V and J are TRBV30 and TRBJ2-5; TRBD2 might be the D (5 bases). V was clipped by 3 bases and J by 4 bases, with 12 bases between them. The CDR3 is made up of 13 amino acids. Germline assignment: CDR1 GTSNPN and CDR2 SVGIG (reference sequence). CDR3 bases: TGTGCCTGGAGGAGGCGAGGGTCAGAGACCCAGTACTTC. Protein product: CAWRRRGSETQYF.

The rearrangement links TRBV15 to TRBJ1-6; D may be TRBD1 (5 bases). This CDR3 region has 16 residues. Germline-derived CDR1 and CDR2 are LNHNV and YYDKDF (reference sequence). V was clipped by 3 bases and J by 6 bases, with 15 bases between them. CDR3 coding DNA: TGTGCCACCAGCAGGGCCCCGACGGGGGGTAATTCACCCCTCCACTTT. It specifies CATSRAPTGGNSPLHF.

A single count supports this clone. V gene TRBV20-1 combines with J gene TRBJ2-2, with 8 bases identical to TRBD2. The trim removed 3 bases at V and 6 bases at J, leaving 12 bases unmatched. This CDR3 has 16 residues. Germline lookup yields CDR1 DFQATT and CDR2 SNEGSKA (reference sequence). CDR3 in DNA: TGCAGTGCTAGTGCCTCATCCGGGACTAGTGCCGGGGAGCTGTTTTTT. It translates to CSASASSGTSAGELFF.

This chain connects TRBV6-5 to TRBJ2-2, with D perhaps matching TRBD1 (6 bases). V lost 2 bases, J lost 0 bases, and 10 bases lay in between. This CDR3 has 16 residues. Germline CDR1 is MNHEY and CDR2 is SVGAGI. CDR3 region: CASSYEGTTNTGELFF. The CDR3 region has the DNA TGTGCCAGCAGTTACGAAGGGACAACGAACACCGGGGAGCTGTTTTTT.

In this sample, this clone turned up once. V and J are TRBV30 and TRBJ1-4, with 7 bases matching TRBD1. CDR3 length: 13 residues. The ends lost 5 bases at V and 8 bases at J; junction bases unmatched: 8. Germline CDR1 and CDR2: GTSNPN and SVGIG (reference sequence). For the CDR3, the DNA is TGTGCCTGGGGTCAGGCACAGGGGGAAAAACTGTTTTTT. It yields the protein CAWGQAQGEKLFF.

V is TRBV5-3 and J is TRBJ2-7; 7 nucleotides agree with TRBD2. TRBV5-3 is classed as an ORF, of uncertain function. The CDR3 sequence is 17 residues long. V lost 4 bases to trimming and J lost 0 bases; unmatched junction nucleotides: 13. The CDR3 is CARSQDGEGQISYEQYF. The DNA of the CDR3 is TGTGCCAGAAGCCAGGACGGGGAGGGGCAGATCTCCTACGAGCAGTACTTC.

The rearrangement joins TRBV9 to TRBJ2-7; TRBD1 might be the D (6 bases). V lost 4 bases and J lost 0, with 14 bases in between. There are 15 residues in the CDR3. Germline V lookup: CDR1 SGDLS, CDR2 YYNGEE. CDR3 in DNA: TGTGCCAGCAGCCTTCGACAGGAGAGCTCCTACGAGCAGTACTTC. It codes for CASSLRQESSYEQYF.